This TCR beta chain was found in a study of T cells expressing NK-cell markers. Looked up from germline, CDR1 is SGHRS and CDR2 is YFSETQ. The CDR3 sequence is 14 residues long. As the method of synthesis, 5'RACE template switching with UMIs yielded TCR beta cDNA. TCRdb reprocessed the 5' RACE reads and reports one entry per CDR3 protein, with no DNA. The sample data list about 400,000 distinct CDR3 sequences. To note about this clonotype: Its specificity is not known.

Study-wide findings and caveats: The CD3+CD56-NKG2C+ fraction of a few donors was likewise dominated by these clonotypes.

This TCR came from a woman aged 45-59 years in good health. V and J are TRBV5-1 and TRBJ2-1; without DNA, the TCRdb call of TRBD1 cannot be checked. Sequenced input: blood T cells: a sorted CD56 or NKG2C T cell subset, CD4+ or CD8+ T cells, or bulk PBMC T cells (not recorded which). The CDR3 sequence: CASSPRSLNNEQFF.